Presented here are 31 T cell receptor beta chains from one specimen sequenced in a study of cytomegalovirus exposure and HLA in healthy donors. The PCR made use of 60 Vbeta and 13 Jbeta primers. Sequencing was performed with immunoSEQ multiplex PCR; in TCRdb, only in-frame clones are kept and a portion is missing. The top ten clones hold about 6.4% of a sample with about 180,000 clones, approximately 79% of them seen once. Sequences were obtained from PBMCs. The receptors here all came from a man aged 40-55 years in good health and CMV-seropositive.

The chain employs TRBV5-4 and TRBJ2-3; D is possibly TRBD2 (6 bases). V lost 4 bases and J 0 bases, leaving 15 bases between the germline ends. This CDR3 contains 16 residues. Germline CDR1 reads SGHNT; CDR2 reads YYREEE (reference sequence). CDR3 protein: CASSPGLESSTDTQYF. The DNA for the CDR3 is TGTGCCAGCAGCCCGGGACTGGAGTCTAGCACAGATACGCAGTATTTT.

V usage is TRBV10-3 and J usage is TRBJ1-2; D uncertain. The CDR3 totals 13 residues. V was clipped by 2 bases and J by 2 bases, with 6 bases between them. The germline gives CDR1 ENHRY, CDR2 SYGVKD. CDR3 nucleotides: TGTGCCATCAGTGAGAGCAGGAACTATGGCTACACCTTC. Translating it yields CAISESRNYGYTF.

The chain is built from TRBV27 and TRBJ2-7; D gene ambiguous. Germline V gives CDR1 MNHEY, CDR2 SMNVEV (reference sequence). The CDR3 contains 13 residues. V dropped 3 bases and J dropped 2 bases, with 8 bases sitting between them. The CDR3 spells CASSFQVTYEQYF. The CDR3 region has the DNA TGTGCCAGCAGTTTTCAGGTTACCTACGAGCAGTACTTC.

This chain uses TRBV19 with TRBJ2-3; weak D call: TRBD1 (5 bases). Germline CDR1 LNHDA, CDR2 SQIVND (reference sequence). V lost 2 bases, J lost 9 bases, and 18 bases lay in between. The CDR3 runs to 15 residues. CDR3 region: CASSIKAQAGVTQYF. CDR3 bases: TGTGCCAGTAGTATAAAGGCACAGGCTGGGGTGACGCAGTATTTT.

The CDR3 coding sequence is TGTGCCAGCAGTTACTCATTGGGGGCGCAGAATGAGCAGTTCTTC. Translation gives CASSYSLGAQNEQFF. This rearrangement joins TRBV6-5 to TRBJ2-1; TRBD1 might be the D (6 bases). The CDR3 extends over 15 amino acids. V lost 0 bases, J lost 7 bases, and 13 bases lay in between. Germline V lookup: CDR1 MNHEY, CDR2 SVGAGI.

V usage is TRBV10-3 and J usage is TRBJ2-3; TRBD2 matches at 15 bases. Germline loops: CDR1 ENHRY, CDR2 SYGVKD. The CDR3 has 16 residues. V trimming: 11 bases; J trimming: 0 bases; junction bases outside the gene matches: 6. As DNA, the CDR3 is TGTGCCGTCGGACTAGCGGGAGGGACGAGCACAGATACGCAGTATTTT. Translation gives CAVGLAGGTSTDTQYF.

J is TRBJ2-4 and V is TRBV5-4, with a tentative D call TRBD1 (6 bases). Per germline, CDR1 SGHNT and CDR2 YYREEE (reference sequence). The CDR3 covers 15 residues. Trimming shortened V by 0 bases and J by 3 bases, and 10 bases separated the two germline ends. The CDR3 DNA reads TGTGCCAGCAGCTTGGCTGCGGACAGCAAAAACATTCAGTACTTC. Protein: CASSLAADSKNIQYF.

Only a few counts were recorded for this clone. V gene TRBV7-3 combines with J gene TRBJ2-3, with 7 bases matching TRBD2. The length of the CDR3 is 13 residues. Germline CDR1 reads SGHTA; CDR2 reads FQGTGA. V shed 5 bases and J 8 bases; nucleotides not matched to a gene: 7. CDR3 sequence: CASSETSLGTQYF. CDR3 nucleotide sequence: TGTGCCAGCAGCGAGACTAGCTTGGGTACGCAGTATTTT.

The count of this clone is one. The chain couples TRBV2 to TRBJ2-2; 9 bases fit TRBD2. The CDR3 contains 18 residues. The germline V gene has CDR1 SNHLY and CDR2 FYNNEI. Trimming cost V 5 bases and J 3 bases; bases outside gene matches: 13. This chain's CDR3 is CASSTPEGGGRDTGELFF. CDR3 nucleotides: TGTGCCAGCAGTACCCCCGAGGGAGGCGGGAGGGACACCGGGGAGCTGTTTTTT.

The chain links TRBV5-4 to TRBJ1-2; D is undetermined. Germline V lookup: CDR1 SGHNT, CDR2 YYREEE (reference sequence). CDR3 length: 15 amino acids. Trimming stripped 3 bases from V and 5 bases from J, with 17 bases between. This chain's CDR3 is CASSSSVGSGYGYTF. The CDR3 coding sequence is TGTGCCAGCAGCTCCTCGGTGGGGTCGGGATATGGCTACACCTTC.

This chain links TRBV29-1 with TRBJ1-2; D call uncertain. The CDR3 is 13 amino acids. Germline assignment: CDR1 SQVTM and CDR2 ANQGSEA. V was cut by 4 bases and J by 3 bases, with 12 bases left in between. The CDR3 DNA reads as TGCAGCGTTGGTCGGACGGGAGACTATGGCTACACCTTC. Translating it yields CSVGRTGDYGYTF.

This rearrangement joins TRBV15 to TRBJ2-3; 13 bases map to TRBD2. The CDR3 loop spans 16 amino acids. The germline V gene encodes CDR1 LNHNV and CDR2 YYDKDF (reference sequence). The junction had 4 bases not matched to a gene; V was cut back by 4 bases and J by 3 bases. CDR3 residues: CATSNRTSGSTDTQYF. CDR3 nucleotides: TGTGCCACCAGCAACAGGACTAGCGGGAGTACAGATACGCAGTATTTT. The full variable domain, in which reference TRBV15 and TRBJ2-3 provide the parts outside the CDR3, is DAMVIQNPRYQVTQFGKPVTLSCSQTLNHNVMYWYQQKSSQAPKLLFHYYDKDFNNEADTPDNFQSRRPNTSFCFLDIRSPGLGDTAMYLCATSNRTSGSTDTQYFGPGTRLTVL.

This rearrangement joins TRBV6-5 to TRBJ2-7, with 7 bases fitting TRBD1. The length of the CDR3 is 15 residues. CDR1 is MNHEY, CDR2 SVGAGI, per germline. The V gene end was trimmed by 6 bases and the J gene end by 3 bases; junction bases not matched to a gene: 11. The CDR3: CASRLNSGTDYEQYF. For the CDR3, the DNA is TGTGCCAGCAGGTTAAATTCTGGGACAGACTACGAGCAGTACTTC.

The chain employs TRBV19 and TRBJ2-5; D might be TRBD2 (6 bases). V was clipped by 3 bases and J by 4 bases, with 24 bases between them. The CDR3 spans 18 residues. CDR1 is LNHDA, CDR2 SQIVND, per germline (reference sequence). CDR3 sequence: CASSIRLGRQGGGETQYF. DNA of the CDR3: TGTGCCAGTAGTATCAGGCTGGGTAGGCAGGGAGGAGGAGAGACCCAGTACTTC.

V and J are TRBV30 and TRBJ1-4; 8 bases match TRBD1. From germline, CDR1 is GTSNPN and CDR2 SVGIG (reference sequence). Germline trimming cut 8 bases from V and 4 bases from J; bases unmatched to any gene: 6. The CDR3 is 13 residues long. The CDR3 DNA reads as TGTGCCGGATCAGGGGGCAGTAATGAAAAACTGTTTTTT. Protein: CAGSGGSNEKLFF. Drawing the rest from reference TRBV30 and TRBJ1-4, the complete variable domain is SQTIHQWPATLVQPVGSPLSLECTVEGTSNPNLYWYRQAAGRGLQLLFYSVGIGQISSEVPQNLSASRPQDRQFILSSKKLLLSDSGFYLCAGSGGSNEKLFFGSGTQLSVL.

This chain uses TRBV6-5 with TRBJ2-2; no firm D call. This CDR3 is built from 14 residues. Trimming pared 2 bases from V and 1 base from J, leaving 5 bases between. The V gene's germline CDR1 is MNHEY and CDR2 SVGAGI. The CDR3 protein is CASSYSKNTGELFF. In DNA form, the CDR3 reads TGTGCCAGCAGTTACAGCAAGAACACCGGGGAGCTGTTTTTT.

This clone was seen just once. The genes are TRBV5-1 and TRBJ1-2, with 7 bases identical to TRBD1. Trimming took 4 bases from V and 7 from J; bases not matched to a gene: 16. CDR1 and CDR2 from the germline V gene are SGHRS and YFSETQ. The CDR3 covers 16 residues. The CDR3 loop reads CASSELSPLQGTGYTF. In DNA form, the CDR3 reads TGCGCCAGCAGCGAATTGTCCCCATTACAGGGGACTGGCTACACCTTC.

The chain has TRBV28 and TRBJ2-7, with 10 bases fitting TRBD2. The V and J ends lost 4 bases and 3 bases, in that order; junction bases with no gene match: 6. This CDR3 region has 15 residues. Per germline, CDR1 MDHEN and CDR2 SYDVKM. The CDR3 DNA reads TGTGCCAGCAGTTCTAGCGGGAGACCGCTCTACGAGCAGTACTTC. As protein: CASSSSGRPLYEQYF.

This chain connects TRBV6-1 to TRBJ2-7, with 7 bases fitting TRBD1. Germline V lookup: CDR1 MNHNS, CDR2 SASEGT. Trimming at V came to 7 bases and at J to 9 bases, leaving 9 bases not matched to a gene. The length of the CDR3 is 12 residues. This CDR3 reads CASTTGADVQYF. The CDR3 DNA follows: TGTGCCAGCACCACAGGGGCGGATGTGCAGTACTTC.

V and J are TRBV7-9 and TRBJ2-1, with D perhaps matching TRBD2 (5 bases). V was clipped by 5 bases and J by 10 bases, with 18 bases between them. Germline-derived CDR1 and CDR2 are SEHNR and FQNEAQ (reference sequence). The CDR3 is 14 amino acids. The CDR3 DNA reads as TGTGCCAGCAGCACCTCAGTGCGGGTTGTGGAGCAGTTCTTC. It encodes CASSTSVRVVEQFF.

The chain employs TRBV2 and TRBJ2-7; 8 bases line up with TRBD2. The CDR3 loop spans 18 amino acids. Per the germline V gene, CDR1 is SNHLY and CDR2 is FYNNEI. V was pared by 6 bases and J by 0 bases, with 16 bases of the junction left unmatched. The CDR3 region has the DNA TGTGCCAGCAGCTTGACGGACAGCGGGAGATCGAGCTCCTACGAGCAGTACTTC. The encoded protein is CASSLTDSGRSSSYEQYF.

The J gene is TRBJ1-5, the V gene TRBV27; 8 bases agree with TRBD1. From germline, CDR1 is MNHEY and CDR2 SMNVEV (reference sequence). The CDR3 extends over 15 amino acids. V lost 3 bases to trimming and J lost 2 bases; unmatched junction nucleotides: 3. CDR3 sequence reads: CASSFRGQGNQPQHF. The CDR3 nucleotides read TGTGCCAGCAGTTTCAGGGGACAGGGCAATCAGCCCCAGCATTTT.

The rearrangement uses TRBV7-3 and TRBJ2-1, with D maybe TRBD1 (5 bases). Germline V gives CDR1 SGHTA, CDR2 FQGTGA. The CDR3 is made up of 14 amino acids. V lost 2 bases, J lost 5 bases, and 10 bases lay in between. The CDR3 DNA follows: TGTGCCAGCAGCTTATGGGGCAGTCACAATGAGCAGTTCTTC. Its translation: CASSLWGSHNEQFF.

V and J are TRBV19 and TRBJ2-5, with a possible D match to TRBD1 (7 bases). The J call could be wrong; TRBJ2-7 is a better fit for the DNA end. The germline V gene encodes CDR1 LNHDA and CDR2 SQIVND (reference sequence). The length of the CDR3 is 13 residues. Here the CDR3 DNA reads TGTGCCAGTAGTACCCTCCAGGGGGGCGAGCAGTACTTC. As protein: CASSTLQGGEQYF.

This clone was counted a few times. The chain combines TRBV9 with TRBJ2-1; 8 positions agree with TRBD2. Germline V gene data show CDR1 as SGDLS and CDR2 as YYNGEE. Trimming removed 2 bases from V and 4 bases from J; junction bases left unmatched: 8. The CDR3 spans 16 residues. CDR3 sequence reads: CASSVSGGGGYNEQFF. The CDR3 coding sequence is TGTGCCAGCAGCGTCTCAGGTGGCGGGGGGTACAATGAGCAGTTCTTC.

The V call is TRBV7-9, the J call TRBJ2-7; D possibly corresponds to TRBD1 (5 bases). Per germline, CDR1 SEHNR and CDR2 FQNEAQ (reference sequence). The CDR3 is 16 amino acids. V lost 3 bases to trimming and J lost 2 bases, with 17 bases between them. CDR3 amino acids: CASSFFVGATTYEQYF. CDR3 in DNA: TGTGCCAGCAGCTTTTTCGTAGGGGCCACAACCTACGAGCAGTACTTC.

This clone has just a few counts. The rearrangement links TRBV27 to TRBJ1-1; TRBD1 aligns across 8 bases. This CDR3 has 19 amino acids. Germline V gene data show CDR1 as MNHEY and CDR2 as SMNVEV (reference sequence). The V segment lost 6 bases and the J segment 0 bases; nucleotides outside the gene matches: 18. In nucleotides, the CDR3 is TGTGCCAGCAGCTTACCGGGACAGGCGCCTCTGAGCATGAACACTGAAGCTTTCTTT. Translation gives CASSLPGQAPLSMNTEAFF.

This clone was seen only a few times. This chain links TRBV5-4 with TRBJ2-7, with TRBD1 matching over 7 bases. Germline CDR1 and CDR2: SGHNT and YYREEE (reference sequence). J was trimmed by 3 bases and V by 2 bases; bases with no gene match: 8. This CDR3 comprises 15 residues. The DNA of the CDR3 is TGTGCCAGCAGCTTCTCCAGGGGGATGAGCTACGAGCAGTACTTC. This translates into CASSFSRGMSYEQYF.

This clone has just a few counts. The V and J genes are TRBV12-5 and TRBJ2-5, with a possible D match to TRBD2 (5 bases). Germline V gene lookup returns CDR1 LGHNT and CDR2 FRNRAP. The CDR3 consists of 12 residues. V lost 5 bases, J lost 5 bases, and 9 bases lay in between. CDR3 nucleotides: TGTGCTAGTGGTCTGTCGGGGGAGACCCAGTACTTC. It yields the protein CASGLSGETQYF.

J is TRBJ2-5 and V is TRBV5-1; tentative D call: TRBD2 (5 bases). Germline CDR1 is SGHRS and CDR2 is YFSETQ. The germline V and J ends were trimmed by 2 bases and 5 bases, with 10 bases remaining between them. The CDR3 covers 13 residues. The CDR3 loop is CASSFGVEETQYF. The CDR3, as DNA: TGCGCCAGCAGCTTCGGGGTGGAGGAGACCCAGTACTTC.

This clone was found a few times. The chain employs TRBV11-3 and TRBJ2-7; TRBD1 matches at 10 bases. With V trimmed by 1 base and J by 6 bases, 6 bases remained unmatched. Looked up from germline, CDR1 is SGHNT and CDR2 is YENEEA. This CDR3 is 15 amino acids long. CDR3: CASSLGGTGVIEQYF. DNA of the CDR3: TGTGCCAGCAGCTTAGGGGGGACAGGGGTAATCGAGCAGTACTTC.